The rows below give T cell receptor beta chains drawn from one sample of a study of early T cells in non-severe SARS-CoV-2 infection. MiXCR was run by TCRdb on the 5' RACE reads, yielding one entry per CDR3 protein. Here the sample spans fewer than 25,000 distinct CDR3 sequences, 3.5% to 4.5% being singletons. Sequenced: whole blood. The receptors shown here come from an adult who was a healthcare worker with PCR-confirmed SARS-CoV-2 infection or an uninfected control (not recorded which). Both conserved end residues are part of each CDR3. Fields, in order: J gene, clone size, V gene, CDR3 protein. Expanded clones are given a class, and other clones once, few, many or no size at all.

>TRBJ2-7|few|TRBV28
CASRTGGSSYEQYF
>TRBJ2-1|medium-sized|TRBV5-8
CASSAFNEQFF
>TRBJ2-7|.|TRBV24-1
CATRRGSEQYF
>TRBJ1-2|many|TRBV11-2
CASSLGLGTGEVGYTF
>TRBJ2-1|many|TRBV24-1
CATSDYTTGGYEQFF
>TRBJ2-5|many|TRBV11-2
CASSPRLAQETQYF
>TRBJ1-5|many|TRBV6-6
CASGTANQPQHF
>TRBJ2-3|many|TRBV19
CASSISGKADTQYF
>TRBJ2-4|many|TRBV2
CASSEGRGLKNIQYF
>TRBJ2-2|many|TRBV5-1
CASSVRGTGELFF
>TRBJ2-1|many|TRBV11-2
CASSKTGRNEQFF
>TRBJ1-6|medium-sized|TRBV4-1
CASSPGQGETPLHF
>TRBJ1-1|many|TRBV20-1
CSAVEANTEAFF
>TRBJ2-3|many|TRBV20-1
CSASMASGRTDTQYF
>TRBJ1-3|many|TRBV20-1
CSALLTGYGNTIYF
>TRBJ2-1|many|TRBV6-5
CASSPVAVSYNEQFF
>TRBJ2-6|many|TRBV6-2/TRBV6-3
CASKRGSSSGANVLTF
>TRBJ2-3|many|TRBV9
CASSVGRRLEATQYF
>TRBJ2-7|.|TRBV3-1
CASSQEGSSYEQYF
>TRBJ1-5|many|TRBV5-6
CASSFGGVGQPQHF
>TRBJ2-7|medium-sized|TRBV29-1
CSVEGLYGTASYEQYF
>TRBJ2-1|few|TRBV29-1
CSVGKGGGRSIIEQFF
>TRBJ2-2|many|TRBV4-3
CASSRFSKANTGELFF
>TRBJ2-1|many|TRBV6-5
CASSRSSARIDNEQFF
>TRBJ2-1|medium-sized|TRBV24-1
CATSIRAYNEQFF
>TRBJ2-3|few|TRBV28
CASSSALDTQYF
>TRBJ2-1|few|TRBV7-9
CASSSAGGSRNEQFF
>TRBJ2-7|many|TRBV7-2
CASSPGGGVKGEQYF
>TRBJ2-7|many|TRBV7-6
CASSLSTSGGYYEQYF
>TRBJ2-3|.|TRBV7-8
CASSFGSGGNTDTQYF
>TRBJ2-2|few|TRBV7-3
CASGYPGDGELFF
>TRBJ2-2|many|TRBV29-1
CSVVTGAGELFF
>TRBJ2-7|many|TRBV4-1
CASSQDPSRLGEQYF
>TRBJ1-2|medium-sized|TRBV7-2
CASRLDYGGGYTF
>TRBJ1-3|many|TRBV4-3
CASSQDTGGGNTIYF
>TRBJ2-3|many|TRBV19
CASSPRRFTDTQYF
>TRBJ2-5|many|TRBV7-2
CASSSDRQTQYF
>TRBJ2-2|.|TRBV11-2
CASTTVRGYFGELFF
>TRBJ2-3|.|TRBV7-9
CASSAGTSGSSTDTQYF
>TRBJ1-1|many|TRBV7-2
CASRLSGTDEAFF
>TRBJ2-6|many|TRBV5-5
CASSPGLAGANVLTF
>TRBJ1-1|.|TRBV6-2/TRBV6-3
CASTSDGWNTEAFF
>TRBJ2-1|many|TRBV29-1
CSVGGTGLNEQFF
>TRBJ2-1|many|TRBV4-2
CASSQSSLVGAMSYNEQFF